These 27 T cell receptor beta chains came from one sample sequenced in a study of cytomegalovirus exposure and HLA in healthy donors. PCR was performed using 60 Vbeta and 13 Jbeta primers. Produced via immunoSEQ multiplex PCR; TCRdb's table is partial and in-frame only. This table has 100,000 to 130,000 clones, 60% to 75% appearing once. Sequences were obtained from PBMCs. These receptors were obtained from a man aged 25 to 45 in good health and CMV-seronegative.

V usage is TRBV4-2 and J usage is TRBJ1-3; the D gene is possibly TRBD1 (5 bases). Germline V gene lookup returns CDR1 LGHNA and CDR2 YNFKEQ. V dropped 0 bases and J dropped 2 bases, with 17 bases sitting between them. The length of the CDR3 is 18 residues. CDR3 region: CASSQEETRVGAGNTIYF. The CDR3 DNA reads TGTGCCAGCAGCCAAGAGGAAACCAGGGTGGGCGCTGGAAACACCATATATTTT.

This chain uses TRBV6-1 with TRBJ1-4; D is unclear. The CDR3 is made up of 13 amino acids. The ends were cut back, 11 bases at V and 7 bases at J, with 17 bases in the middle. Germline V gene lookup returns CDR1 MNHNS and CDR2 SASEGT. As DNA, the CDR3 is TGTGCCGCAGCCCTGGGAGAGGGTGAAAAACTGTTTTTT. This codes for CAAALGEGEKLFF.

V gene TRBV6-1 combines with J gene TRBJ1-1, with D perhaps TRBD1 (6 bases). Germline V gene sequence: CDR1 MNHNS, CDR2 SASEGT. V gave up 4 bases and J gave up 0 bases, with 9 bases separating them. The CDR3 loop spans 14 amino acids. The CDR3 nucleotides are TGTGCCAGCAGTGGCGGGGGCCTGAACACTGAAGCTTTCTTT. Protein: CASSGGGLNTEAFF.

The J gene is TRBJ1-3, the V gene TRBV19; D remains unclear. The CDR3 is made up of 14 amino acids. Looked up from germline, CDR1 is LNHDA and CDR2 is SQIVND (reference sequence). Trimming took off 3 bases at V and 2 bases at J, with 8 bases between the two ends. CDR3 nucleotide sequence: TGTGCCAGTAGTATCTTCGGGGCTGGAAACACCATATATTTT. The encoded protein is CASSIFGAGNTIYF.

This clone came up once. The V call is TRBV9, the J call TRBJ2-7; 9 nucleotides line up with TRBD2. CDR1 SGDLS and CDR2 YYNGEE come from the germline V gene. V dropped 5 bases and J dropped 0; count of bases not matched to a gene: 6. This CDR3 comprises 15 residues. The CDR3 protein is CASRLAGGSSYEQYF. CDR3 DNA: TGTGCCAGCAGACTAGCGGGTGGTAGCTCCTACGAGCAGTACTTC.

The DNA for the CDR3 is TGTGCCAGCATTTTGAGTCCTGGGGCCAACGTCCTGACTTTC. Amino acid sequence: CASILSPGANVLTF. The rearrangement uses TRBV2 and TRBJ2-6; D uncertain. CDR3 length: 14 residues. V lost 7 bases and J 2 bases, leaving 9 bases between the germline ends. CDR1 is SNHLY and CDR2 is FYNNEI in the germline V gene.

This clone was found once. The chain joins TRBV5-1 to TRBJ2-2; 7 nucleotides agree with TRBD1. Losses at the gene ends were 3 bases for V and 4 bases for J; bases not matched to a gene: 6. This CDR3 has 15 amino acids. Germline V CDR1 and CDR2: SGHRS, YFSETQ. The CDR3 bases are TGCGCCAGCAGCTCCTCGACAGGGCGCACCGGGGAGCTGTTTTTT. It is translated as CASSSSTGRTGELFF.

This clone occurred once. CDR3 residues: CASSEWAPKSTDTQYF. CDR3 sequence (DNA): TGTGCCAGCAGCGAGTGGGCCCCGAAATCCACAGATACGCAGTATTTT. The rearrangement joins TRBV9 to TRBJ2-3; the D is unclear. Trimming left V 3 bases short and J 2 bases short, with 16 bases between. CDR1 is SGDLS, CDR2 YYNGEE, per germline. The CDR3 runs 16 residues.

V usage is TRBV4-1 and J usage is TRBJ2-1; 10 bases match TRBD2. This CDR3 spans 15 amino acids. Germline loops: CDR1 MGHRA, CDR2 YSYEKL. The V segment lost 2 bases and the J segment 9 bases; nucleotides outside the gene matches: 7. CDR3 residues: CASSQLAGAAGEQFF. The CDR3, as DNA: TGCGCCAGCAGCCAACTAGCGGGGGCCGCGGGTGAGCAGTTCTTC.

This clone was counted a single time. This chain links TRBV6-1 with TRBJ2-1; 8 bases are shared with TRBD2. Germline trimming cut 7 bases from V and 0 bases from J; bases unmatched to any gene: 5. This CDR3 is 15 amino acids long. Germline lookup yields CDR1 MNHNS and CDR2 SASEGT. CDR3 nucleotide sequence: TGTGCCAGCACGGAGGCGGGAGGCTCCTACAATGAGCAGTTCTTC. Encoded protein: CASTEAGGSYNEQFF.

The V and J genes are TRBV7-8 and TRBJ2-7; 8 bases are shared with TRBD1. V trimming: 5 bases; J trimming: 1 base; junction bases outside the gene matches: 4. Germline V CDR1 and CDR2: SGHVS, FQNEAQ. The CDR3 is 14 amino acids. The CDR3: CASSAGQGSYEQYF. CDR3 sequence (DNA): TGTGCCAGCAGCGCAGGACAGGGTTCCTACGAGCAGTACTTC. Filled out from reference TRBV7-8 and TRBJ2-7, the complete variable domain reads GAGVSQSPRYKVAKRGQDVALRCDPISGHVSLFWYQQALGQGPEFLTYFQNEAQLDKSGLPSDRFFAERPEGSVSTLKIQRTQQEDSAVYLCASSAGQGSYEQYFGPGTRLTVT.

The chain joins TRBV10-3 to TRBJ1-4; 7 nucleotides match TRBD1. J was trimmed by 4 bases and V by 11 bases; bases with no gene match: 10. The CDR3 is 14 residues long. Looked up from germline, CDR1 is ENHRY and CDR2 is SYGVKD. The CDR3 DNA reads as TGTGCCTCCCGACCTAGGGACAGTAATGAAAAACTGTTTTTT. Amino acid sequence: CASRPRDSNEKLFF.

This clone was seen once. The chain combines TRBV9 with TRBJ2-2, with D unclear. Germline CDR1 SGDLS, CDR2 YYNGEE. Trimming cost V 0 bases and J 0 bases, with 9 bases left between them. The CDR3 has 16 amino acids. This CDR3 is CASSVVPGPNTGELFF. The CDR3, as DNA: TGTGCCAGCAGCGTAGTACCCGGTCCGAACACCGGGGAGCTGTTTTTT.

A single count supports this clone. V usage is TRBV10-3 and J usage is TRBJ1-2; 7 nucleotides agree with TRBD1. CDR1 is ENHRY and CDR2 is SYGVKD in the germline V gene. The V gene end was trimmed by 5 bases and the J gene end by 8 bases; junction bases not matched to a gene: 8. This CDR3 comprises 13 residues. CDR3: CAISLDRLGGYTF. In DNA form, the CDR3 reads TGTGCCATCAGTTTGGACAGGCTGGGGGGCTACACCTTC.

The V and J genes are TRBV27 and TRBJ2-5; TRBD1 agrees at 8 bases. The CDR3 totals 14 residues. Germline trimming cut 5 bases from V and 5 bases from J; bases unmatched to any gene: 7. Germline CDR1 and CDR2: MNHEY and SMNVEV (reference sequence). Written as DNA, the CDR3 is TGTGCCAGCAGTGCGACAGGGGTGAGGGAGACCCAGTACTTC. This codes for CASSATGVRETQYF.

The chain links TRBV6-1 to TRBJ2-1; a weak D match, TRBD2 (7 bases). Between the trimmed V and J ends, which lost 7 bases and 9 bases, there was a span of 22 bases. The CDR3 consists of 15 residues. Germline V gene sequence: CDR1 MNHNS, CDR2 SASEGT. CDR3 in DNA: TGTGCCAGCATCCGGGCGGCGGGGGTGGACAGTGAGCAGTTCTTC. This gives the protein CASIRAAGVDSEQFF.

The CDR3 region is CASSQRRDRRSETQYF. The CDR3 nucleotides read TGTGCCAGCAGCCAAAGACGGGACAGGAGATCAGAGACCCAGTACTTC. The rearrangement uses TRBV7-6 and TRBJ2-5; 8 nucleotides agree with TRBD1. V was clipped by 5 bases and J by 4 bases; unmatched bases: 12. The CDR3 is 16 residues long. Germline CDR1 reads SGHVS; CDR2 reads FNYEAQ.

The chain has TRBV7-3 and TRBJ2-5; 8 bases match TRBD1. The CDR3 length is 15 residues. The J segment lost 1 base and the V segment lost 4 bases, leaving 5 bases of the junction unmatched. Germline V gene data show CDR1 as SGHTA and CDR2 as FQGTGA. CDR3 region: CASSSGTGGQETQYF. The CDR3, as DNA: TGTGCCAGCAGCTCCGGCACAGGGGGCCAAGAGACCCAGTACTTC.

The rearrangement joins TRBV14 to TRBJ1-4; D call uncertain. This CDR3 has 13 residues. CDR1 and CDR2 (germline): SGHDN, FVKESK. V dropped 2 bases and J dropped 5 bases, with 6 bases sitting between them. The CDR3 nucleotides read TGTGCCAGCAGCCAATTTCTGAATGAAAAACTGTTTTTT. As protein: CASSQFLNEKLFF.

The CDR3 DNA follows: TGTGCCAGCAGTCGACTAGCGGCGAACACCGGGGAGCTGTTTTTT. Its translation is CASSRLAANTGELFF. The chain uses TRBV28 and TRBJ2-2; 9 bases are shared with TRBD2. Trimming removed 5 bases from V and 0 bases from J; junction bases left unmatched: 1. The CDR3 length is 15 residues. CDR1 is MDHEN, CDR2 SYDVKM, per germline.

This clone was observed a handful of times. This rearrangement joins TRBV27 to TRBJ1-1, with D unclear. The CDR3 extends over 13 amino acids. Germline V CDR1 and CDR2: MNHEY, SMNVEV (reference sequence). Trimming took off 7 bases at V and 1 base at J, with 10 bases between the two ends. The CDR3 nucleotides are TGTGCCAGCAAGGTGGAGAAGAACACTGAAGCTTTCTTT. This sequence encodes CASKVEKNTEAFF.

The V gene is TRBV19, the J gene TRBJ2-1; TRBD2 is a possible D gene (5 bases). Deletions cut 5 bases from V and 5 bases from J, with 22 bases between. The CDR3 contains 17 residues. Germline-derived CDR1 and CDR2 are LNHDA and SQIVND (reference sequence). The chain's CDR3 is CASSVAPGSITDNEQFF. CDR3 DNA sequence: TGTGCCAGTAGTGTTGCCCCGGGGTCCATTACCGACAATGAGCAGTTCTTC.

V usage is TRBV5-6 and J usage is TRBJ1-6, with D tentatively TRBD1 (5 bases). V lost 2 bases to trimming and J lost 7 bases, with 10 bases between them. The CDR3 length is 14 residues. Germline V gene data show CDR1 as SGHDT and CDR2 as YYEEEE. DNA of the CDR3: TGTGCCAGCAGCTTAGGAGGGGCAAATTCACCCCTCCACTTT. Its translation: CASSLGGANSPLHF.

This chain connects TRBV5-1 to TRBJ1-5, with D possibly TRBD1 on 6 matching bases. The germline CDR1 and CDR2 sequences are SGHRS and YFSETQ. CDR3 size: 14 residues. Trimming stripped 1 base from V and 6 bases from J, with 11 bases between. The CDR3, as DNA: TGCGCCAGCAGCTTGTCGGGGGGCGGTCAGCCCCAGCATTTT. Encoded protein: CASSLSGGGQPQHF.

The gene calls are TRBV2 and TRBJ1-5; 7 bases fit TRBD1. Germline lookup yields CDR1 SNHLY and CDR2 FYNNEI. This CDR3 has 15 amino acids. Trimming took 5 bases from V and 4 from J; bases not matched to a gene: 8. As DNA, the CDR3 is TGTGCCAGCAGTTTCCGGGACAGCCCTAATCAGCCCCAGCATTTT. This sequence encodes CASSFRDSPNQPQHF.

V is TRBV10-3 and J is TRBJ2-7; TRBD1 might be the D (6 bases). The germline gives CDR1 ENHRY, CDR2 SYGVKD. This CDR3 contains 15 residues. Between the trimmed V and J ends, which lost 2 bases and 0 bases, there was a span of 11 bases. The CDR3: CAISELTGYSYEQYF. The CDR3 DNA reads as TGTGCCATCAGTGAGCTAACAGGGTACTCCTACGAGCAGTACTTC.

The sample holds a few counts of this clone. This chain uses TRBV5-6 with TRBJ2-1, with 11 bases that match TRBD1. Germline lookup yields CDR1 SGHDT and CDR2 YYEEEE. With V trimmed by 6 bases and J by 6 bases, 2 bases remained unmatched. This CDR3 region has 13 residues. The CDR3 protein is CASKGTGGNEQFF. In DNA form, the CDR3 reads TGTGCCAGCAAAGGGACAGGGGGCAATGAGCAGTTCTTC. Filled out from reference TRBV5-6 and TRBJ2-1, the complete variable domain reads DAGVTQSPTHLIKTRGQQVTLRCSPKSGHDTVSWYQQALGQGPQFIFQYYEEEERQRGNFPDRFSGHQFPNYSSELNVNALLLGDSALYLCASKGTGGNEQFFGPGTRLTVL.